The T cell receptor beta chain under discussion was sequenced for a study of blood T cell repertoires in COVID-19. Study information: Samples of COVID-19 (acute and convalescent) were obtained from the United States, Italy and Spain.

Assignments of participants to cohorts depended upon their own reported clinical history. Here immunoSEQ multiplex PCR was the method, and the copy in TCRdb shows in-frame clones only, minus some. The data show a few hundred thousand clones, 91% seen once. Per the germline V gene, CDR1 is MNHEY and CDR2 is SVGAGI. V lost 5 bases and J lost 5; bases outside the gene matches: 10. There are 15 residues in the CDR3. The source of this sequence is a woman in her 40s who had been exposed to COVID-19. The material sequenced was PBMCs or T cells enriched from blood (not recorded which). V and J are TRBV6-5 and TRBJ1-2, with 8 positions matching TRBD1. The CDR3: CASSTGTGERYGYTF. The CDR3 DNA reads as TGTGCCAGCAGTACCGGGACAGGCGAACGGTATGGCTACACCTTC.